The 20 T cell receptor beta chains below were found in one sample sequenced in a study of shared clonotypes between healthy human individuals. Naive CD8 cells were CD45RO-negative, positively selected for CCR7, excluding terminally differentiated effector memory CD45RA+ cells. The method was immunoSEQ multiplex PCR; TCRdb's version includes in-frame clones alone and lacks a portion of them. The sample carries over 2,000,000 clones, 85% to 95% recorded once. The sequencing input was naive CD8+ T cells from PBMCs. The receptors were sampled from a man aged 18 to 30 in good health. Some clones in this sample may be carry-over from other donors' samples.

This chain links TRBV7-9 with TRBJ1-1; D remains unclear. Trimming cost V 1 base and J 3 bases, with 9 bases left between them. The germline CDR1 and CDR2 sequences are SEHNR and FQNEAQ (reference sequence). This CDR3 has 14 residues. The CDR3 DNA reads TGTGCCAGCAGCTTAGTGGTCAGCCACACTGAAGCTTTCTTT. Translating gives CASSLVVSHTEAFF. The variable domain in full, with the rest retrieved from reference TRBV7-9 and TRBJ1-1, is DTGVSQNPRHKITKRGQNVTFRCDPISEHNRLYWYRQTLGQGPEFLTYFQNEAQLEKSRLLSDRFSAERPKGSFSTLEIQRTEQGDSAMYLCASSLVVSHTEAFFGQGTRLTVV.

This chain uses TRBV2 with TRBJ2-7, with D possibly matching TRBD1 (6 bases). This CDR3 comprises 14 residues. Trimming took off 8 bases at V and 5 bases at J, with 19 bases between the two ends. From germline, CDR1 is SNHLY and CDR2 FYNNEI. The CDR3 region has the DNA TGTGCCAGCTGGATCGGGACAAAGGTGGACGAGCAGTACTTC. This translates into CASWIGTKVDEQYF.

The chain carries TRBV4-1 and TRBJ1-1; TRBD1 matches 12 bases. CDR1 MGHRA and CDR2 YSYEKL come from the germline V gene. The CDR3 runs 16 residues. V was pared by 3 bases and J by 5 bases, with 7 bases of the junction left unmatched. CDR3 sequence: CASSHPGQGANTEAFF. The CDR3 bases are TGCGCCAGCAGCCACCCGGGACAGGGGGCAAATACTGAAGCTTTCTTT.

This chain connects TRBV7-6 to TRBJ2-7, with 9 bases fitting TRBD1. Germline CDR1 SGHVS, CDR2 FNYEAQ. Trimming took 5 bases from V and 0 from J; bases not matched to a gene: 5. This CDR3 has 15 residues. CDR3 sequence (DNA): TGTGCCAGCAGCCTCGGACAGGGGTACTCCTACGAGCAGTACTTC. The encoded protein is CASSLGQGYSYEQYF.

This rearrangement joins TRBV15 to TRBJ2-5; 13 bases line up with TRBD2. Germline trimming cut 5 bases from V and 5 bases from J; bases unmatched to any gene: 5. The germline V gene encodes CDR1 LNHNV and CDR2 YYDKDF (reference sequence). This CDR3 region has 15 residues. Here the CDR3 reads CATSEGLAGRETQYF. CDR3 nucleotides: TGTGCCACCAGCGAGGGACTAGCGGGAAGGGAGACCCAGTACTTC. Based on the CDR3 plus reference TRBV15 and TRBJ2-5, the full variable domain is DAMVIQNPRYQVTQFGKPVTLSCSQTLNHNVMYWYQQKSSQAPKLLFHYYDKDFNNEADTPDNFQSRRPNTSFCFLDIRSPGLGDTAMYLCATSEGLAGRETQYFGPGTRLLVL.

V is TRBV11-2 and J is TRBJ2-2; D unresolved. Trimming removed 6 bases at V and 7 bases at J, with 21 bases between. Germline V gives CDR1 SGHAT, CDR2 FQNNGV. This CDR3 has 16 residues. The CDR3 loop reads CASREGPTVGVGELFF. The CDR3 DNA reads as TGTGCCAGCAGGGAAGGTCCTACTGTAGGAGTCGGGGAGCTGTTTTTT. Variable domain in full (rest from reference TRBV11-2 and TRBJ2-2): EAGVAQSPRYKIIEKRQSVAFWCNPISGHATLYWYQQILGQGPKLLIQFQNNGVVDDSQLPKDRFSAERLKGVDSTLKIQPAKLEDSAVYLCASREGPTVGVGELFFGEGSRLTVL.

The chain links TRBV7-8 to TRBJ2-7; 11 nucleotides match TRBD1. The CDR3 is 16 amino acids. The germline gives CDR1 SGHVS, CDR2 FQNEAQ. With V trimmed by 3 bases and J by 6 bases, 10 bases remained unmatched. The DNA of the CDR3 is TGTGCCAGCAGCTTTGGACAGGGGGCACGGATTGGCGAGCAGTACTTC. This gives the protein CASSFGQGARIGEQYF. The full variable domain, completed using reference TRBV7-8 and TRBJ2-7, is GAGVSQSPRYKVAKRGQDVALRCDPISGHVSLFWYQQALGQGPEFLTYFQNEAQLDKSGLPSDRFFAERPEGSVSTLKIQRTQQEDSAVYLCASSFGQGARIGEQYFGPGTRLTVT.

J is TRBJ2-7 and V is TRBV7-9, with D perhaps given as TRBD1 or TRBD2 (5 bases each). CDR1 SEHNR and CDR2 FQNEAQ come from the germline V gene (reference sequence). The length of the CDR3 is 14 residues. V lost 1 base and J lost 3, with 10 bases in between. The CDR3 sequence is CASSLVRESYEQYF. CDR3 in DNA: TGTGCCAGCAGCTTAGTCAGGGAGAGCTACGAGCAGTACTTC.

The V and J genes are TRBV5-8 and TRBJ2-3; the D is unclear. The CDR3 runs to 11 residues. Germline V lookup: CDR1 SGHTS, CDR2 YDEGEE. The V and J ends lost 2 bases and 8 bases respectively, with 6 bases between them. In DNA, the CDR3 is TGTGCCAGCAGCTTTCCGGGTACGCAGTATTTT. It yields the protein CASSFPGTQYF.

This chain connects TRBV25-1 to TRBJ2-7; perhaps TRBD2 as D (6 bases). CDR1 is MGHDK and CDR2 is SYGVNS in the germline V gene. V was pared by 4 bases and J by 3 bases, with 13 bases between. The CDR3 extends over 14 amino acids. The chain's CDR3 is CASSVGGVNYEQYF. The CDR3 coding sequence is TGTGCCAGCAGTGTGGGCGGGGTTAACTACGAGCAGTACTTC.

Remarks on this clone: Other DNA sequences of this sample code for an identical CDR3. The rearrangement links TRBV27 to TRBJ2-7, with 9 bases lining up with TRBD2. V shed 5 bases and J 2 bases; nucleotides not matched to a gene: 7. Germline V lookup: CDR1 MNHEY, CDR2 SMNVEV (reference sequence). CDR3 size: 15 residues. CDR3 sequence (DNA): TGTGCCAGCAGTCCCCTTGCGGGAGGGCCCTACGAGCAGTACTTC. Protein: CASSPLAGGPYEQYF.

The chain joins TRBV7-6 to TRBJ2-7; 10 positions agree with TRBD1. With 5 bases clipped from V and 2 bases from J, the junction kept 9 bases outside the gene matches. Germline V CDR1 and CDR2: SGHVS, FNYEAQ. This CDR3 spans 16 amino acids. The CDR3: CASSTRTGTGAYEQYF. In nucleotides, the CDR3 is TGTGCCAGCAGCACCCGAACGGGGACAGGGGCCTACGAGCAGTACTTC.

This clone was detected only once. The genes are TRBV27 and TRBJ2-7; either TRBD1 or TRBD2 may fit D (5 bases each). This CDR3 comprises 12 residues. The V and J ends lost 7 bases and 1 base respectively, with 8 bases between them. From germline, CDR1 is MNHEY and CDR2 SMNVEV (reference sequence). This chain's CDR3 is CASMGESYEQYF. In DNA form, the CDR3 reads TGTGCCAGCATGGGGGAGTCCTACGAGCAGTACTTC.

V is TRBV27 and J is TRBJ2-7, with a weak D call TRBD1 (6 bases). Germline-derived CDR1 and CDR2 are MNHEY and SMNVEV (reference sequence). Trimming shortened V by 5 bases and J by 6 bases, and 11 bases separated the two germline ends. There are 12 residues in the CDR3. The CDR3 loop is CASSVNRVEQYF. In DNA, the CDR3 is TGTGCCAGCAGTGTCAACAGGGTCGAGCAGTACTTC.

V is TRBV29-1 and J is TRBJ2-3; a weak D match, TRBD2 (5 bases). Germline CDR1 is SQVTM and CDR2 is ANQGSEA. V was cut by 4 bases and J by 0 bases, with 11 bases left in between. The CDR3 is 14 amino acids. The chain's CDR3 is CSVGGADSTDTQYF. CDR3 sequence (DNA): TGCAGCGTTGGGGGAGCAGATAGCACAGATACGCAGTATTTT.

This clone showed up just once. This chain links TRBV6-6 with TRBJ1-1, with unresolved D. Germline V gene lookup returns CDR1 MNHNY and CDR2 SVGAGI (reference sequence). Trimming stripped 10 bases from V and 1 base from J, with 10 bases between. This CDR3 comprises 12 residues. CDR3 loop: CAIGPSNTEAFF. The CDR3, as DNA: TGTGCCATCGGACCGTCGAACACTGAAGCTTTCTTT.

The CDR3 spells CASSPDRYMNTEAFF. The DNA for the CDR3 is TGTGCCAGTAGCCCTGACAGGTATATGAACACTGAAGCTTTCTTT. This chain connects TRBV19 to TRBJ1-1; tentative D call: TRBD1 (6 bases). V was shortened by 6 bases and J by 0 bases, with 14 bases between the two germline ends. Germline CDR1 LNHDA, CDR2 SQIVND (reference sequence). The CDR3 has 15 amino acids.

The V gene is TRBV4-2, the J gene TRBJ1-5; no clear D. This CDR3 has 16 residues. Germline CDR1 is LGHNA and CDR2 is YNFKEQ. Trimming pared 4 bases from V and 6 bases from J, leaving 19 bases between. Here the CDR3 DNA reads TGTGCCAGCAGCCCCGAGGGAGGGTTGCTCGCTCAGCCCCAGCATTTT. It codes for CASSPEGGLLAQPQHF.

The V and J genes are TRBV9 and TRBJ2-4; 9 bases are shared with TRBD2. The CDR3 runs 14 residues. With V trimmed by 3 bases and J by 3 bases, 1 base remained unmatched. Germline CDR1 and CDR2: SGDLS and YYNGEE. CDR3 amino acids: CASSASGDKNIQYF. The CDR3 region has the DNA TGTGCCAGCAGCGCTAGCGGGGACAAAAACATTCAGTACTTC.

CDR3 DNA sequence: TGCGCCAGCTGCCCCGATGACGGCTACGAGCAGTACTTC. Its translation: CASCPDDGYEQYF. The chain combines TRBV5-1 with TRBJ2-7; D remains unclear. Per germline, CDR1 SGHRS and CDR2 YFSETQ. The CDR3 is made up of 13 amino acids. Trimming shortened V by 7 bases and J by 3 bases, and 14 bases separated the two germline ends.